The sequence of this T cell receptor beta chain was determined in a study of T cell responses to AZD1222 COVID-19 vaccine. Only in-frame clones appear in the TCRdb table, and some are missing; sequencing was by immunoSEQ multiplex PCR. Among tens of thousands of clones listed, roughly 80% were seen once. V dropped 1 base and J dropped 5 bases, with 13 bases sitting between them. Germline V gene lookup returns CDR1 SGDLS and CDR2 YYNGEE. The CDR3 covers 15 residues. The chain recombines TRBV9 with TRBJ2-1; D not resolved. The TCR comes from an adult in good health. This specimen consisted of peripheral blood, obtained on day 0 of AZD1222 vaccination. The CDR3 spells CASSVSSHRNNEQFF. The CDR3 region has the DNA TGTGCCAGCAGCGTAAGCTCGCATAGAAACAATGAGCAGTTCTTC.